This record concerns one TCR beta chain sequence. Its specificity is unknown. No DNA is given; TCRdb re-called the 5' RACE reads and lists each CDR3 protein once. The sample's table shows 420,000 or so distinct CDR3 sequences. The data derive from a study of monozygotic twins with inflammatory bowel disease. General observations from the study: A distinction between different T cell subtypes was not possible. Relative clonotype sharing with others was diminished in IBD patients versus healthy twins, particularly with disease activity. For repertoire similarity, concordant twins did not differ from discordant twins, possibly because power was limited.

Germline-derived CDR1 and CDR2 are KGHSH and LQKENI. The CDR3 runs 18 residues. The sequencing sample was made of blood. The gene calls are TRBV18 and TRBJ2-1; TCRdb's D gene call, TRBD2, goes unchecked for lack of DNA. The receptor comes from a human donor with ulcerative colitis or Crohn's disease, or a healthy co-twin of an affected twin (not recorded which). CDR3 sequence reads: CASSPQGGTLLLYNEQFF.